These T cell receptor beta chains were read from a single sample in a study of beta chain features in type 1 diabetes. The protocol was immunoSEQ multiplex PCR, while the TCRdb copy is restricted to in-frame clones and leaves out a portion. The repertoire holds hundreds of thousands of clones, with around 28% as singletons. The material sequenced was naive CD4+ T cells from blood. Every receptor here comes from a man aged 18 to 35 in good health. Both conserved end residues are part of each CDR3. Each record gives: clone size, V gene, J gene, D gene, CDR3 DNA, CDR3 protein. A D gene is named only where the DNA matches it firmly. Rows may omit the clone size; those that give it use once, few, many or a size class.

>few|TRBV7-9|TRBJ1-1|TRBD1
TGTGCCAGCAGCCGCCAGGGGGTAGACACTGAAGCTTTCTTT
CASSRQGVDTEAFF
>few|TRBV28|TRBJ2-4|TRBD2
TGTGCCAGCAGTCTAGCGGATCTAGCCAAAAACATTCAGTACTTC
CASSLADLAKNIQYF
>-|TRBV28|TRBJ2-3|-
TGTGCCAGCAGTCCCAGTGACTCCTTCGGGGATACGCAGTATTTT
CASSPSDSFGDTQYF
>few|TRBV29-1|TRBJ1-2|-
TGCAGCGTTGGCCGGGGGGCAACCTATGGCTACACCTTC
CSVGRGATYGYTF
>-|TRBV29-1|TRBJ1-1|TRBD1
TGCAGCACCACCCTGACAGGGGGGACTGCTGAAGCTTTCTTT
CSTTLTGGTAEAFF
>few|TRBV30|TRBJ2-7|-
TGTGCCTGGGGGGGCTCCTACGAGCAGTACTTC
CAWGGSYEQYF
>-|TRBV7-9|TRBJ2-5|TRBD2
TGTGCCAGCAGCGACGGACTAGCGGGAGTGGAGACCCAGTACTTC
CASSDGLAGVETQYF
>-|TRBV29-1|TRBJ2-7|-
TGCAGCGTTGGGGTGGCGGGAGAGCAGTACTTC
CSVGVAGEQYF
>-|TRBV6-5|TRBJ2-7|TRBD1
TGTGCCAGCAGCGGACAGGGGATCCACGAGCAGTACTTC
CASSGQGIHEQYF
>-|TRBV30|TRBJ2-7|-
TGTGCCTGGAGTGTGCAGGGTAGCTACGAGCAGTACTTC
CAWSVQGSYEQYF
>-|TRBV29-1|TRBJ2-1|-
TGCAGCGTCCCCAGGGGATCCTCCTACAATGAGCAGTTCTTC
CSVPRGSSYNEQFF
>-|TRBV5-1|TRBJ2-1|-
TGCGCCAGCAGCTTGGCCACAGCGGGTTGGGATGAGCAGTTCTTC
CASSLATAGWDEQFF
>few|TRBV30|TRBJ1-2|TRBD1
TGTGCCTGGACCCGGGACAGGGAGTCCTATGGCTACACCTTC
CAWTRDRESYGYTF
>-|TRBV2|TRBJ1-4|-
TGTGCCAGCAGCCTGATGATGATAAGAGGAACTAATGAAAAACTGTTTTTT
CASSLMMIRGTNEKLFF
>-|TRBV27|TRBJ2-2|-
TGTGCCAGCAGGGCGCAGTTGTACACCGGGGAGCTGTTTTTT
CASRAQLYTGELFF
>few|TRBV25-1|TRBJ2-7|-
TGTGCCAGTGGTCGGGCAGGGGCTTACGAGCAGTACTTC
CASGRAGAYEQYF
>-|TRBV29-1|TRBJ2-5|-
TGCAGCATGGGGAGACAAGAGACCCAGTACTTC
CSMGRQETQYF
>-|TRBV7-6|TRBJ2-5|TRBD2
TGTGCCAGCAGCAAAAATAGCGGGAGGGGCGAGACCCAGTACTTC
CASSKNSGRGETQYF
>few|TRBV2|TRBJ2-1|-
TGTGCCAGCAGTGACTACGACAATGAGCAGTTCTTC
CASSDYDNEQFF
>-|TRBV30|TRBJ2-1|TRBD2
TGTGCCTGGAGTGTTGCGCTAGCGGGAGGGGTCAATGAGCAGTTCTTC
CAWSVALAGGVNEQFF
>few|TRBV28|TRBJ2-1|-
TGTGCCAGCAGTGGGGACTTCTACAATGAGCAGTTCTTC
CASSGDFYNEQFF
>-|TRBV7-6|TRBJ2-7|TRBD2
TGTGCCAGCAGCGTAAGGACTAGCGGGAGAGGCCCTACCTACGAGCAGTACTTC
CASSVRTSGRGPTYEQYF
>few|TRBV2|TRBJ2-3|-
TGTGCCGGATCAGCAGCGGACTTGAGAGATACGCAGTATTTT
CAGSAADLRDTQYF
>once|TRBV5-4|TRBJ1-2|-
TGTGCCAGCAGCCCAGGAGTCTATGGCTACACCTTC
CASSPGVYGYTF
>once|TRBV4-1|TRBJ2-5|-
TGCGCCAGCAGAGGTATCGGGCAACAAGAGACCCAGTACTTC
CASRGIGQQETQYF
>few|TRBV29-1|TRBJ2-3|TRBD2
TGCAGCGTTCAAGGCGGGAGAGATCGTGTCCCAGATACGCAGTATTTT
CSVQGGRDRVPDTQYF
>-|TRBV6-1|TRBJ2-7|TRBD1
TGTGCCAGCAGTGAAGTATCACCGGGACAGGGAGCCTACGAGCAGTACTTC
CASSEVSPGQGAYEQYF
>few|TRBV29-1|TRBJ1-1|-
TGCAGCGTTTTAGTGGGTTTCAACACTGAAGCTTTCTTT
CSVLVGFNTEAFF